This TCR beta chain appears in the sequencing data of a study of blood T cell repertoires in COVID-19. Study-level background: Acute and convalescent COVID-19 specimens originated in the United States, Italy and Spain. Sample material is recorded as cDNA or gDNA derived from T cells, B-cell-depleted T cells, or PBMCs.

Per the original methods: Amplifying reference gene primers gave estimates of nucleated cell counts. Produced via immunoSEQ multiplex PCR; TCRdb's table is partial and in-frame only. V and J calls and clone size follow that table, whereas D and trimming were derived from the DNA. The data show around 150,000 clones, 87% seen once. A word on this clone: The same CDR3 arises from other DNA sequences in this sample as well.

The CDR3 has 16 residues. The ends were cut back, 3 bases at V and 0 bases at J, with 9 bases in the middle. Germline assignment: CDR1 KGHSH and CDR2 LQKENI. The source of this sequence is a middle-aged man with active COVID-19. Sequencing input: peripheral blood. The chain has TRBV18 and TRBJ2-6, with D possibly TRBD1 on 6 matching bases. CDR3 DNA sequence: TGTGCCAGCTCACCGGTAGGGGGCTCTGGGGCCAACGTCCTGACTTTC. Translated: CASSPVGGSGANVLTF.